This T cell receptor beta chain was sequenced for a study of regulatory dendritic cells for organ transplantation. The germline CDR1 and CDR2 sequences are MNHEY and SVGAGI. The CDR3 is 15 amino acids. Trimming cost V 5 bases and J 3 bases; bases outside gene matches: 8. In regard to this clone: Its antigen is unidentified.

Study outcomes and limitations: Memory CD8+ clonal expansion seemed more limited with regulatory than mature dendritic cells. Between individuals, the alloreactive memory CD8+ T cell pool differed considerably.

Profiling relied on immunoSEQ multiplex PCR, and the TCRdb table lists in-frame clones only, not all of them. The sample includes some 35,000 clones, 75% to 95% of them seen just once. The specimen sequenced was naive CD8+ T cells from blood. Subset in this sample: CD45RA+ naive T cells. V usage is TRBV6-5 and J usage is TRBJ2-7; 9 bases are a match to TRBD1. The clonotype comes from a human donor in good health. This CDR3 reads CASSRNRDRVYEQYF. CDR3 nucleotide sequence: TGTGCCAGCAGTCGCAACCGGGACAGGGTCTACGAGCAGTACTTC.